The rows below give T cell receptor beta chains drawn from one sample of a study of graft-versus-host responses after intestinal transplantation. Sequenced by immunoSEQ multiplex PCR; TCRdb stores in-frame clones only, minus some. This sample has tens of thousands of clones, with around 83% found just once. For these TCRs, the target antigens are not known. This specimen was unstimulated CD8+ T cells sorted from spleen or lymph node cells, taken before intestinal transplant. Receptors originate from a human donor who received an intestinal transplant. The CDR3 runs from the conserved cysteine through the conserved F or W. The D gene is left open where the match is weak. Size values are once, few and many counts, or a class for expanded clones, and some rows have none.

v_call	clone_size	d_call	j_call	cdr3_aa	cdr3_nt
TRBV30	NA	NA	TRBJ2-5	CAWSRTGWGGETQYF	TGTGCCTGGAGCCGGACAGGGTGGGGGGGAGAGACCCAGTACTTC
TRBV4-1	NA	NA	TRBJ2-1	CASSQDRVNEQFF	TGCGCCAGCAGCCAAGACAGGGTAAATGAGCAGTTCTTC
TRBV10-1	NA	NA	TRBJ2-7	CASSDGGPEEQYF	TGCGCCAGCAGTGACGGGGGGCCGGAGGAGCAGTACTTC
TRBV6-5	NA	NA	TRBJ1-3	CASSPGASGNTIYF	TGTGCCAGCAGCCCCGGGGCATCAGGAAACACCATATATTTT
TRBV5-4	once	NA	TRBJ2-1	CASSWSYNEQFF	TGTGCCAGCAGCTGGTCTTACAATGAGCAGTTCTTC
TRBV10-2	few	NA	TRBJ1-2	CASSRDGYGYTF	TGCGCCAGCAGTAGGGACGGCTATGGCTACACCTTC
TRBV4-2	NA	TRBD1	TRBJ2-2	CASSHWDRTTGELFF	TGTGCCAGCAGCCACTGGGACAGAACCACCGGGGAGCTGTTTTTT
TRBV28	NA	NA	TRBJ2-7	CASSFGATGYEQYF	TGTGCCAGCAGTTTTGGGGCAACGGGCTACGAGCAGTACTTC
TRBV7-9	NA	TRBD1	TRBJ2-7	CASSPRQGWSYEQYF	TGTGCCAGCAGCCCCCGACAGGGTTGGTCCTACGAGCAGTACTTC
TRBV10-3	NA	NA	TRBJ1-3	CAISESGGRPYFGNTIYF	TGTGCCATCAGTGAGTCGGGGGGACGGCCATATTTTGGAAACACCATATATTTT
TRBV10-3	NA	NA	TRBJ1-1	CAISEPAQNTEAFF	TGTGCCATCAGTGAGCCAGCCCAGAACACTGAAGCTTTCTTT
TRBV6-6	NA	NA	TRBJ1-4	CASSYGPNEKLFF	TGTGCCAGCAGTTATGGGCCTAATGAAAAACTGTTTTTT
TRBV4-1	NA	NA	TRBJ1-2	CASSQPKKGPPYGYTF	TGCGCCAGCAGCCAACCTAAGAAGGGACCTCCCTATGGCTACACCTTC
TRBV7-2	NA	NA	TRBJ1-2	CASSLEVSGLMDGYTF	TGTGCCAGCAGCTTAGAGGTTTCGGGACTGATGGATGGCTACACCTTC
TRBV19	NA	NA	TRBJ1-3	CASSPSPGNTIYF	TGTGCCAGTAGTCCCAGTCCTGGAAACACCATATATTTT
TRBV7-9	once	TRBD1	TRBJ1-5	CASSLAPGQGFGQPQHF	TGTGCCAGCAGCTTAGCCCCGGGACAGGGTTTCGGTCAGCCCCAGCATTTT
TRBV29-1	once	NA	TRBJ2-3	CSVEEGLSGPSTDTQYF	TGCAGCGTTGAAGAGGGCCTTAGCGGCCCTAGCACAGATACGCAGTATTTT
TRBV14	NA	NA	TRBJ2-7	CASSQVFGEQYF	TGTGCCAGCAGCCAAGTCTTTGGCGAGCAGTACTTC
TRBV11-2	NA	NA	TRBJ2-3	CASSLSPDTQYF	TGTGCCAGCAGCTTAAGCCCAGATACGCAGTATTTT
TRBV9	NA	NA	TRBJ2-1	CASSLQENEQFF	TGTGCCAGCAGCCTCCAGGAGAATGAGCAGTTCTTC
TRBV27	NA	NA	TRBJ2-1	CASSLGRSGKQFF	TGTGCCAGCAGTTTAGGACGTTCGGGGAAGCAGTTCTTC
TRBV11-3	NA	NA	TRBJ2-1	CASSLALAGHHEQFF	TGTGCCAGCAGCTTAGCCTTGGCAGGGCACCATGAGCAGTTCTTC
TRBV19	NA	TRBD1	TRBJ1-1	CASSGTGGTEAFF	TGTGCCAGCTCCGGGACAGGGGGCACTGAAGCTTTCTTT